This entry lists 9 T cell receptor beta chains sequenced from one sample in a study of T cell repertoires in cytomegalovirus infection. TCRdb re-derived calls from the reads in MiXCR, one entry per CDR3 protein. The repertoire holds about 740,000 distinct CDR3 sequences, with 35% as singletons. Sequenced sample: PBMCs. All receptors come from a human donor in good health (CMV status not recorded). Some clones in this sample may be carry-over from other donors' samples.

The rearrangement uses TRBV25-1 and TRBJ1-1; 7 bases map to TRBD1. Looked up from germline, CDR1 is MGHDK and CDR2 is SYGVNS. This CDR3 comprises 15 residues. The trim removed 2 bases at V and 5 bases at J, leaving 8 bases unmatched. The CDR3 coding sequence is TGTGCCAGCAGTGAACACAGGGGCGGGACGACTGAAGCTTTCTTT. This codes for CASSEHRGGTTEAFF.

This clonotype appeared a few times. Here the CDR3 DNA reads TGTGCCAGTAGTATGTCCAGGGTAGGATTGAATCAGCCCCAGCATTTT. The encoded protein is CASSMSRVGLNQPQHF. The chain uses TRBV19 and TRBJ1-5, with a tentative D call TRBD1 (5 bases). In germline, CDR1 is LNHDA, CDR2 SQIVND (reference sequence). With 3 bases removed from V and 4 bases from J, the gap between germline ends came to 16 bases. CDR3 length equals 16 residues.

The sample holds a few counts of this clonotype. The genes are TRBV5-1 and TRBJ1-1, with 7 bases that match TRBD1. J was trimmed by 4 bases and V by 3 bases; bases with no gene match: 6. The CDR3 covers 14 residues. CDR1 SGHRS and CDR2 YFSETQ come from the germline V gene. The DNA for the CDR3 is TGCGCCAGCAGCTGGGGGGACAGTCGCACTGAAGCTTTCTTT. It codes for CASSWGDSRTEAFF.

This clonotype showed up just a few times. The V gene is TRBV10-3, the J gene TRBJ2-7, with 7 nucleotides matching TRBD1. V lost 5 bases to trimming and J lost 6 bases; unmatched junction nucleotides: 13. CDR3 length equals 15 residues. Germline loops: CDR1 ENHRY, CDR2 SYGVKD. The chain's CDR3 is CAISINRGEISEQYF. CDR3 DNA sequence: TGTGCCATCAGTATCAACAGGGGTGAAATAAGCGAGCAGTACTTC.

This clonotype was detected only once. The chain uses TRBV28 and TRBJ2-5; D is possibly TRBD2 (6 bases). The V gene's germline CDR1 is MDHEN and CDR2 SYDVKM. Trimming took off 1 base at V and 0 bases at J, with 15 bases between the two ends. The CDR3 consists of 17 residues. CDR3 residues: CASSLSGPGLDQETQYF. In nucleotides, the CDR3 is TGTGCCAGCAGTTTATCAGGCCCGGGACTCGACCAAGAGACCCAGTACTTC.

Worth noting for this clonotype: A junction boundary mismatches the germline segment, possibly from a read error. The V gene is TRBV28, the J gene TRBJ2-6; D unresolved. The CDR3 covers 16 residues. The germline V gene encodes CDR1 MDHEN and CDR2 SYDVKM. The CDR3 DNA follows: TGTGCCTGCAGTGTGACAAGTCTCTCTGGGGCCAACGTCCTGACTTTC. Its protein product is CACSVTSLSGANVLTF.

J is TRBJ1-1 and V is TRBV19; possibly TRBD1 for D (5 bases). Trimming shortened V by 5 bases and J by 1 base, and 17 bases separated the two germline ends. Per germline, CDR1 LNHDA and CDR2 SQIVND (reference sequence). The CDR3 contains 16 residues. This CDR3 reads CASSYIIAGQNTEAFF. CDR3 DNA: TGTGCCAGTAGTTACATAATCGCTGGACAGAACACTGAAGCTTTCTTT.

This chain joins TRBV29-1 and TRBJ2-1; D is undetermined. From germline, CDR1 is SQVTM and CDR2 ANQGSEA. The CDR3 totals 11 residues. V was trimmed by 0 bases and J by 8 bases, leaving 5 bases between them. As DNA, the CDR3 is TGCAGCGTTGAAGATTTGGATGAGCAGTTCTTC. Encoded protein: CSVEDLDEQFF.

This clonotype was found a few times. The rearrangement joins TRBV6-2 or TRBV6-3 to TRBJ2-7; TRBD1 agrees at 7 bases. The CDR3 has 16 amino acids. CDR1 MNHEY and CDR2 SVGEGT come from the germline V gene. J gave up 3 bases and V 0 bases, and 8 bases lay outside the gene matches. The chain's CDR3 is CASSYSERGQFYEQYF. The CDR3 DNA reads as TGTGCCAGCAGTTACTCGGAGAGGGGGCAGTTCTACGAGCAGTACTTC.